This note documents a single T cell receptor (beta chain) sequence. The authors sequenced TCR beta from blood CD8+ and CD4+ T cells. TEMRA cells were FACS-enriched, while CD8+ and CD4+ T cells were negatively isolated. RNA in amounts of roughly 0.5 to 1 ug was reverse transcribed with random hexamers. TCRdb re-derived calls from the immunoSEQ multiplex PCR reads in MiXCR, one entry per CDR3 protein. The table has approximately 74,000 distinct CDR3 sequences, about 94% seen once. V lost 8 bases to trimming and J lost 9 bases; unmatched junction nucleotides: 7. The germline V gene encodes CDR1 SGHRS and CDR2 YFSETQ. The CDR3 runs to 12 residues. The data were taken from a study of CD8 T cells in Susac syndrome.

The sequenced material came from CD8+ T cells from PBMCs. The chain carries TRBV5-1 and TRBJ2-1; 8 bases are shared with TRBD2. The receptor's source is a human donor with Susac syndrome. The CDR3 is CASLAGTGEQFF. The CDR3 bases are TGCGCCAGTTTAGCGGGGACCGGTGAGCAGTTCTTC. The full variable domain, completed using reference TRBV5-1 and TRBJ2-1, is KAGVTQTPRYLIKTRGQQVTLSCSPISGHRSVSWYQQTPGQGLQFLFEYFSETQRNKGNFPGRFSGRQFSNSRSEMNVSTLELGDSALYLCASLAGTGEQFFGPGTRLTVL.